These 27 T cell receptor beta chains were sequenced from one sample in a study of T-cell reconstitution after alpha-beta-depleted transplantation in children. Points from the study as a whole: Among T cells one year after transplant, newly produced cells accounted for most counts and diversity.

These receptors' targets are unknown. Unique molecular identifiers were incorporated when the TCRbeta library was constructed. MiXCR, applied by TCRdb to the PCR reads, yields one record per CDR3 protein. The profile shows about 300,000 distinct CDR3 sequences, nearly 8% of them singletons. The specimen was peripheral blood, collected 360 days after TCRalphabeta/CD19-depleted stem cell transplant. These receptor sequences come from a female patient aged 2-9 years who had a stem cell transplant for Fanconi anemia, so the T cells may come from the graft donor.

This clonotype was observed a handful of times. The DNA for the CDR3 is TGTGCCAGCAGCCTACTTACGGGTGAAAAACTGTTTTTT. Translating gives CASSLLTGEKLFF. This chain connects TRBV3-1 to TRBJ1-4; D is ambiguous. Looked up from germline, CDR1 is LGHDT and CDR2 is YNNKEL (reference sequence). Trimming took off 4 bases at V and 7 bases at J, with 10 bases between the two ends. The CDR3 is 13 residues long.

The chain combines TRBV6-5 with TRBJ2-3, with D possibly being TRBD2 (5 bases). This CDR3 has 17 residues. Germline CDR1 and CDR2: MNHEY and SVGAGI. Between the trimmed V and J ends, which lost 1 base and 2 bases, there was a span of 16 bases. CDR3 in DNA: TGTGCCAGCAGTTACTGGGGAGCTAGCAGCAACACAGATACGCAGTATTTT. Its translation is CASSYWGASSNTDTQYF.

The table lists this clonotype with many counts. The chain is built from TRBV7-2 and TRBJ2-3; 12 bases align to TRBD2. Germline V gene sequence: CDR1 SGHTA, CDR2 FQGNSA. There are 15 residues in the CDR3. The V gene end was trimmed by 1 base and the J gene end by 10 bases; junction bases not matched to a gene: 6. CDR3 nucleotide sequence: TGTGCCAGCAGCTTAGGTCTAGCGGGGGGGATCGCGCAGTATTTT. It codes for CASSLGLAGGIAQYF.

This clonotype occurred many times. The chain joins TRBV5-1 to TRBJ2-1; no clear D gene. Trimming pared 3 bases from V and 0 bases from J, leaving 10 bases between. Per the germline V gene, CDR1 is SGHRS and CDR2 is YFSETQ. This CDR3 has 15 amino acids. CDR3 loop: CASSSDKPSYNEQFF. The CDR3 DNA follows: TGCGCCAGCAGCTCCGACAAGCCCTCCTACAATGAGCAGTTCTTC.

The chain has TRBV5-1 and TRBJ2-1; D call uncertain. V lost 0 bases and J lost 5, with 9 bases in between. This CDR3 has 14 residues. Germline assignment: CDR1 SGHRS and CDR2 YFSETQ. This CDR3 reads CASSLEFRDNEQFF. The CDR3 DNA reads TGCGCCAGCAGCTTGGAGTTCCGGGACAATGAGCAGTTCTTC.

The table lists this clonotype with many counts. The CDR3 here is CSAQTGNTEAFF. As DNA, the CDR3 is TGCAGTGCCCAGACAGGGAACACTGAAGCTTTCTTT. The J gene is TRBJ1-1, the V gene TRBV20-1; D may be TRBD1 (6 bases). V dropped 6 bases and J dropped 1 base, with 9 bases sitting between them. The CDR3 is 12 amino acids. Germline V lookup: CDR1 DFQATT, CDR2 SNEGSKA (reference sequence).

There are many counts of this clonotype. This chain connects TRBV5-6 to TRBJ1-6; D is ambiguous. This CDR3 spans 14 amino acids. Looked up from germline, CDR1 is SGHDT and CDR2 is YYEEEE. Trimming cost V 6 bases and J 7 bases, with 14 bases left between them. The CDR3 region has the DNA TGTGCCAGCAACAGCCAGGTTGGGAATTCACCCCTCCACTTT. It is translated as CASNSQVGNSPLHF.

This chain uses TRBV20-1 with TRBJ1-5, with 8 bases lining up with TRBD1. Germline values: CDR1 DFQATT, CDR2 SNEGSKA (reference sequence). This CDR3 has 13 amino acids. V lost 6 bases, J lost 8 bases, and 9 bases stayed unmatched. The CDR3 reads CSAKDRVEEPQHF. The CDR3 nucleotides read TGCAGTGCAAAGGACAGGGTCGAGGAGCCCCAGCATTTT.

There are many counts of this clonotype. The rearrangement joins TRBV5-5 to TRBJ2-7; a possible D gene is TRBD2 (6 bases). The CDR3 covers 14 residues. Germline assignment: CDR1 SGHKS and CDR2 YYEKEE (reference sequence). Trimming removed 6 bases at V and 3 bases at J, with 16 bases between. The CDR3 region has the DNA TGTGCCAGCACCGAACATGACGGGGGCTACGAGCAGTACTTC. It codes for CASTEHDGGYEQYF.

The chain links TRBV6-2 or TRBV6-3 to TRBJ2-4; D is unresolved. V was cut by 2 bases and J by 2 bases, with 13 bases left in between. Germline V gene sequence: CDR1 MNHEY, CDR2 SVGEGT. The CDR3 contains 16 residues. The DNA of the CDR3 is TGTGCCAGCAGTTACGGGTTAGGAAGGACCAAAAACATTCAGTACTTC. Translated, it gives CASSYGLGRTKNIQYF.

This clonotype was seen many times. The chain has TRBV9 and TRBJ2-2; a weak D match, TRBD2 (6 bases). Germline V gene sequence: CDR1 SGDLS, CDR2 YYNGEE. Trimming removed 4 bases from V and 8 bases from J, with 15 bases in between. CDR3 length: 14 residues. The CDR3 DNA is TGTGCCAGCAGCTACGTGGGGGGATTTGGGGAGCTGTTTTTT. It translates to CASSYVGGFGELFF.

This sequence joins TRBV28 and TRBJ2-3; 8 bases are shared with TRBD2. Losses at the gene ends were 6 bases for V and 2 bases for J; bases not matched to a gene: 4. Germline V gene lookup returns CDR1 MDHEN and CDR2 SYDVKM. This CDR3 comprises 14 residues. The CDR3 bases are TGTGCCAGCAGACCCGGGGGGGACACAGATACGCAGTATTTT. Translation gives CASRPGGDTDTQYF.

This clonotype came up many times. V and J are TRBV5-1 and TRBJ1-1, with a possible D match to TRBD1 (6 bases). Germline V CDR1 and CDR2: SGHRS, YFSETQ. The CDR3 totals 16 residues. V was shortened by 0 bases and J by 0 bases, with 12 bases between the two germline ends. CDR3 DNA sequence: TGCGCCAGCAGCTTGGATCAGGGGACGGTGAACACTGAAGCTTTCTTT. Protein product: CASSLDQGTVNTEAFF. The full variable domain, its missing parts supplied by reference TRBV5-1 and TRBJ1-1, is KAGVTQTPRYLIKTRGQQVTLSCSPISGHRSVSWYQQTPGQGLQFLFEYFSETQRNKGNFPGRFSGRQFSNSRSEMNVSTLELGDSALYLCASSLDQGTVNTEAFFGQGTRLTVV.

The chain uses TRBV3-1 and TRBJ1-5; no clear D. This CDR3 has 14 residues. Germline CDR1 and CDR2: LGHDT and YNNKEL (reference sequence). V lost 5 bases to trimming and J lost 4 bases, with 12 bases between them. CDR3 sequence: CASSFGPKNQPQHF. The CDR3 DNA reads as TGTGCCAGCAGCTTTGGACCGAAAAATCAGCCCCAGCATTTT.

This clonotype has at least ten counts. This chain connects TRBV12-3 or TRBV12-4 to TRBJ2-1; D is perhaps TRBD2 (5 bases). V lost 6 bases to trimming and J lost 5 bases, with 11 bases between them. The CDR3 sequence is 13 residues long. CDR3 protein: CASSIGLDNEQFF. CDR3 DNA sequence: TGTGCCAGCAGCATAGGACTGGACAATGAGCAGTTCTTC.

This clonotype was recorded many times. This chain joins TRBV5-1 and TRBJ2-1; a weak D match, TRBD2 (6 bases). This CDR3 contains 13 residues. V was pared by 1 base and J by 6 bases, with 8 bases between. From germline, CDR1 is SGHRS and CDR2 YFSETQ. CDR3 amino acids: CASSLWRANEQFF. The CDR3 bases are TGCGCCAGCAGCTTGTGGAGGGCCAATGAGCAGTTCTTC.

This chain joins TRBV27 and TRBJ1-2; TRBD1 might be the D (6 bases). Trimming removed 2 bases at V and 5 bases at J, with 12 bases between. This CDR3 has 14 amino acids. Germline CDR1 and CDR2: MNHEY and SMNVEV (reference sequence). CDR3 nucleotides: TGTGCCAGCAGTTTAACGTACAGGGATTATGGCTACACCTTC. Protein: CASSLTYRDYGYTF.

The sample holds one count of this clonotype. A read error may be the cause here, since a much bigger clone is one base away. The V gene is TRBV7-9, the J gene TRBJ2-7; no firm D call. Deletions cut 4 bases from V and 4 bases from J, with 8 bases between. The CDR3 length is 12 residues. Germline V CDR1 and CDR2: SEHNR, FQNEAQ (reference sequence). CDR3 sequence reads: CASSSGHYEQYF. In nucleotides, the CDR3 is TGTGCCAGCAGCTCGGGTCATTACGAGCAGTACTTC.

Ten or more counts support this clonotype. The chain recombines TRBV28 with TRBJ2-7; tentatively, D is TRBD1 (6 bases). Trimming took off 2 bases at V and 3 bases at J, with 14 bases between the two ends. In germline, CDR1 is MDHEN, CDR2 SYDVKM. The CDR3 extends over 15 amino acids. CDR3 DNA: TGTGCCAGCAGTTTAGGGGCAGGGGCCCTCTACGAGCAGTACTTC. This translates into CASSLGAGALYEQYF.

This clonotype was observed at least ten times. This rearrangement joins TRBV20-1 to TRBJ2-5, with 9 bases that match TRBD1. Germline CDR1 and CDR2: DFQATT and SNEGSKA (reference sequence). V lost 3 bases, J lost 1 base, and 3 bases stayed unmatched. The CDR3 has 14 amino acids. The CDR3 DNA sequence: TGCAGTGCTAGTGGGACAGGGTCCCAAGAGACCCAGTACTTC. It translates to CSASGTGSQETQYF.

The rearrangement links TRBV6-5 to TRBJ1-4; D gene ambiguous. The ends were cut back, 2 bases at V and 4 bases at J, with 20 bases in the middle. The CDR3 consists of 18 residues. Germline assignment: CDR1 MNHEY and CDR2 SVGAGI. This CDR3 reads CASSYTTAGFVVNEKLFF. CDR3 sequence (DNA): TGTGCCAGCAGTTACACAACAGCCGGCTTTGTAGTTAATGAAAAACTGTTTTTT.

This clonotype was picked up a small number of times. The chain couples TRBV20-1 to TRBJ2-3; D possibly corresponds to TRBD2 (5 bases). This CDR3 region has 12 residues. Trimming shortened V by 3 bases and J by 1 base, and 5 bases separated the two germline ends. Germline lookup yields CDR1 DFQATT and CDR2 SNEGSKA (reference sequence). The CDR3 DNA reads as TGCAGTGCTAGCGGGGGCACAGATACGCAGTATTTT. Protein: CSASGGTDTQYF.

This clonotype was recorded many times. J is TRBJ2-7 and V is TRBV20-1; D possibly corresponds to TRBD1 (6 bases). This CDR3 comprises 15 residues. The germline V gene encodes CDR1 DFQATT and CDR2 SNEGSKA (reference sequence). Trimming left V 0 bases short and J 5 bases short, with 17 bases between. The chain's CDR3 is CSARDFTGSEDEQYF. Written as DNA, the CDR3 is TGCAGTGCTAGAGATTTTACAGGGTCCGAAGACGAGCAGTACTTC.

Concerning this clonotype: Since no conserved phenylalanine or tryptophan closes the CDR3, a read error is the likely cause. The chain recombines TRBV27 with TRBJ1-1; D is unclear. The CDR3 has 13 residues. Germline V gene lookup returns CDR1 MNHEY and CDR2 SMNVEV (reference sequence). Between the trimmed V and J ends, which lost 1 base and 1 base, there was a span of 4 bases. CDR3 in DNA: TGTGCCAGCAGTTTATACACGAACACTGAAGCTTTCTGT. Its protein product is CASSLYTNTEAFC.

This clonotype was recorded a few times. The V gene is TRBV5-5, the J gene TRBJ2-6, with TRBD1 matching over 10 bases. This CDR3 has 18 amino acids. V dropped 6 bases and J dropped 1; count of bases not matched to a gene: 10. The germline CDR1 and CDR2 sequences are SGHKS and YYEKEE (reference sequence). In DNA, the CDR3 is TGTGCCAGCATGAGGTTGGGACAGGGGACGTCTGGGGCCAACGTCCTGACTTTC. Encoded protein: CASMRLGQGTSGANVLTF.

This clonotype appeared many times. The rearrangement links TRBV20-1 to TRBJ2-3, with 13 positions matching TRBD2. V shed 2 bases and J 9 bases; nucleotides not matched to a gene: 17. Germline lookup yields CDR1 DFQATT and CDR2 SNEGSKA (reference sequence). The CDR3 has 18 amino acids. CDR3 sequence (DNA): TGCAGTGCTAGAATAATAGGGACTAGCGGGGCCCGCGGAGGGACGCAGTATTTT. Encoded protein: CSARIIGTSGARGGTQYF.

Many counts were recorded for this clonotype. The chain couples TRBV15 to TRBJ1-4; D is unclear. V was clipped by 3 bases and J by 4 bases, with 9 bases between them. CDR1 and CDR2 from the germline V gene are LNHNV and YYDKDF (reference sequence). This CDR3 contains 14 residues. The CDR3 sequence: CATSRAEINEKLFF. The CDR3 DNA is TGTGCCACCAGCAGGGCGGAGATTAATGAAAAACTGTTTTTT. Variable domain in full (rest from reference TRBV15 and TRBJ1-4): DAMVIQNPRYQVTQFGKPVTLSCSQTLNHNVMYWYQQKSSQAPKLLFHYYDKDFNNEADTPDNFQSRRPNTSFCFLDIRSPGLGDTAMYLCATSRAEINEKLFFGSGTQLSVL.